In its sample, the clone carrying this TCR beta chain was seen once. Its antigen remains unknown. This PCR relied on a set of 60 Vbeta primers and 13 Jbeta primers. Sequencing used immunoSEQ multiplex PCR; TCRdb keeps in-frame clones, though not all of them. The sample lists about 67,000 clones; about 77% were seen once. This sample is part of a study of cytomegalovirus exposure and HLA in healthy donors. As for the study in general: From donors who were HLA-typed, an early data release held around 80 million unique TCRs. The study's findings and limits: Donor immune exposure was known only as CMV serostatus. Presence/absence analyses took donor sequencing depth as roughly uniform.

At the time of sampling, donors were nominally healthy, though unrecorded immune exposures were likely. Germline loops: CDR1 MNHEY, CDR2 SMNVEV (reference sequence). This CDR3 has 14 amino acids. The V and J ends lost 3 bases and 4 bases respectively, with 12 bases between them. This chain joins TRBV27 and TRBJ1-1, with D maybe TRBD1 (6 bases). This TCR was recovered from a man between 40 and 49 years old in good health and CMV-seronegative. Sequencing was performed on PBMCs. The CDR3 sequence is CASSFQGGGTEAFF. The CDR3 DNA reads TGTGCCAGCAGTTTCCAGGGAGGGGGCACTGAAGCTTTCTTT.